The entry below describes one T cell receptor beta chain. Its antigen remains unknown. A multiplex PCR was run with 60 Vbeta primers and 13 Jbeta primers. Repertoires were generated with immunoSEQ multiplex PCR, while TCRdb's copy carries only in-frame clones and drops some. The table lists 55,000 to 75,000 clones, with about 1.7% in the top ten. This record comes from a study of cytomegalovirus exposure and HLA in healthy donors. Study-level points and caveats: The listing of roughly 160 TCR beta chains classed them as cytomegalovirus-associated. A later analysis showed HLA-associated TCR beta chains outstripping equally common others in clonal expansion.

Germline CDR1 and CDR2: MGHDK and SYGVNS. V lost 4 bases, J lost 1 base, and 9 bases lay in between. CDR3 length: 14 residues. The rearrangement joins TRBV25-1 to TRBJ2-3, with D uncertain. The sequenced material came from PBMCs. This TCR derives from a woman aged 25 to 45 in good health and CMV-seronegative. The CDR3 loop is CASSGLLGTDTQYF. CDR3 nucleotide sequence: TGTGCCAGCAGTGGGCTCCTCGGCACAGATACGCAGTATTTT.